This record looks at one T cell receptor beta chain sequence and its context. In the source study's methods: Quantification of nucleated cells was approximated via reference gene primer amplification. Sequenced by immunoSEQ multiplex PCR; TCRdb stores in-frame clones only, minus some. V and J calls and clone size follow that table, whereas D and trimming were derived from the DNA. In the table there are over 200,000 clones, around 90% of which are singletons. This sample is drawn from a study of blood T cell repertoires in COVID-19. About the research overall: The study drew acute and convalescent COVID-19 samples from the United States, Italy and Spain. T cells, B-cell-depleted T cells, or PBMCs provided the cDNA or gDNA that served as material.

Trimming removed 5 bases from V and 1 base from J, with 8 bases in between. The CDR3 sequence is 13 residues long. Germline V gene lookup returns CDR1 MNHEY and CDR2 SMNVEV (reference sequence). Source material: peripheral blood. This sequence joins TRBV27 and TRBJ1-1, with D perhaps TRBD1 (5 bases). This TCR came from a young woman who had recovered from COVID-19. The CDR3 loop is CASSVTGNTEAFF. The CDR3 region has the DNA TGTGCCAGCAGTGTAACAGGGAACACTGAAGCTTTCTTT.